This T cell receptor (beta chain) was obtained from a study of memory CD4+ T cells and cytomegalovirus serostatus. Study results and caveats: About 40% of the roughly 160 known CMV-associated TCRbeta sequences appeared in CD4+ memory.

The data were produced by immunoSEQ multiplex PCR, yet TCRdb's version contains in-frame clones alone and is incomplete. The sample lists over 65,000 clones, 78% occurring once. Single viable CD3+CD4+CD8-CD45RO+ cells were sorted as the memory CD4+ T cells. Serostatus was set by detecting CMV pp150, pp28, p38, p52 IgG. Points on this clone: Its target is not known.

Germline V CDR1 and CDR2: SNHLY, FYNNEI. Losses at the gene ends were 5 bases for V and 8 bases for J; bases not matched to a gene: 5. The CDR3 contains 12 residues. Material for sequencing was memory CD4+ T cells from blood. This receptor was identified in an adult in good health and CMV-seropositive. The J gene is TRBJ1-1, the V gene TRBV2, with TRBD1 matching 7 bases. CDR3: CASSWDSPEAFF. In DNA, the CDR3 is TGTGCCAGCAGTTGGGACAGTCCCGAAGCTTTCTTT.